This T cell receptor beta chain was observed in a study of post-analysis software for immune sequencing data. This clonotype has a handful of counts. Its target is unknown. TCR beta cDNA libraries had unique molecular identifiers. TCRdb analysed the PCR reads with MiXCR anew, one entry per CDR3 protein. This table has about 460,000 distinct CDR3 sequences, around 40% appearing once. V was clipped by 2 bases and J by 5 bases, with 10 bases between them. CDR1 and CDR2 (germline): DFQATT, SNEGSKA (reference sequence). The length of the CDR3 is 13 residues. Study-level points and caveats: When patients were compared with controls, roughly five TRBV segments were more frequent, TRBV5-6, TRBV5-1 and TRBV20-1 among them.

The rearrangement joins TRBV20-1 to TRBJ1-5; D unresolved. Sequenced material: blood. This TCR derives from a girl aged 5-17 years with multiple sclerosis. The CDR3 DNA sequence: TGCAGTGCTAGATTTTTATTGGATCAGCCCCAGCATTTT. Its protein product is CSARFLLDQPQHF.